This T cell receptor beta chain emerged from a study of vaccination effects on CD4 cells after COVID-19. Overall study results and limits: Only a few convalescent patients and no early post-infection timepoints featured in the study.

In germline, CDR1 is SGHTA, CDR2 FQGTGA. The V end was cut by 2 bases, the J end by 12 bases, with 14 bases between. The CDR3 extends over 13 amino acids. About this clone: Antigen specificity is unknown.

The repertoire was sequenced with immunoSEQ multiplex PCR; TCRdb's copy has only in-frame clones and lacks some. This table holds about 45,000 clones, roughly 80% found once. Expansion with viral peptide pools was applied to antigen-specific CD4+ T cells by the ViraFEST assay prior to sequencing. At the end of 10 days of culture, CD4+ T cells were isolated. PCR-confirmed SARS-CoV-2 infection occurred in the person between March and December 2020. The sequencing used CD4+ T cells from PBMCs cultured with a peptide pool, collected before COVID-19 vaccination. The clonotype originates from a human donor who had a prior SARS-CoV-2 infection. This chain links TRBV7-3 with TRBJ2-1, with a weak D call TRBD2 (5 bases). CDR3 loop: CASSLAGLTRQFF. The DNA for the CDR3 is TGTGCCAGCAGCTTAGCCGGACTTACCCGGCAGTTCTTC.